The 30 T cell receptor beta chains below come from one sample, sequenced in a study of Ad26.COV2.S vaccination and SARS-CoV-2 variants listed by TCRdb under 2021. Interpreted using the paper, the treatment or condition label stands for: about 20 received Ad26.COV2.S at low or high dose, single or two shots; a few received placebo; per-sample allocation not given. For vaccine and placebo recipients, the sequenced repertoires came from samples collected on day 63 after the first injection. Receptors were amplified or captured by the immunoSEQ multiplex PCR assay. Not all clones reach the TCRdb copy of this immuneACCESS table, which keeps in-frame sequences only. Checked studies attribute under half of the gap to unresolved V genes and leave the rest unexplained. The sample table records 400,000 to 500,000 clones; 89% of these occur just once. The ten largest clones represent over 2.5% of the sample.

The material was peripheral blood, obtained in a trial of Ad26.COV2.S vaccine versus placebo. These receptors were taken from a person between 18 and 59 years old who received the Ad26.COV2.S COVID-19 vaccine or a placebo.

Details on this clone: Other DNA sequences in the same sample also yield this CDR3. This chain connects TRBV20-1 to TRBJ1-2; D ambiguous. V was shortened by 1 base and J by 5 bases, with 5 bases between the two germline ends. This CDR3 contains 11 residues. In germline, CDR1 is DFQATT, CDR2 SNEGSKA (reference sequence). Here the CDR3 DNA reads TGCAGTGCTAGAGCCGCTTATGGCTACACCTTC. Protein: CSARAAYGYTF.

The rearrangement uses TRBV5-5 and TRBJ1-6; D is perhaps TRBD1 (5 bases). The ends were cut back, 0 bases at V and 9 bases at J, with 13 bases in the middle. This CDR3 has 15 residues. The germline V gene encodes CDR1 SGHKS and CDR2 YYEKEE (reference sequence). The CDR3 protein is CASSLVGGDVSPLHF. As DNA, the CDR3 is TGTGCCAGCAGCTTGGTGGGAGGGGATGTTTCACCCCTCCACTTT.

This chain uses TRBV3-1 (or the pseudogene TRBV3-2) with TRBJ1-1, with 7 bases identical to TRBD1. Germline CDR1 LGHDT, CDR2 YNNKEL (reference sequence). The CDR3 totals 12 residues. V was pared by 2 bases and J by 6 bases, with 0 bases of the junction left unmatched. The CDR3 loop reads CASSQQGAEAFF. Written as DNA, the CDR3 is TGTGCCAGCAGCCAACAGGGGGCTGAAGCTTTCTTT.

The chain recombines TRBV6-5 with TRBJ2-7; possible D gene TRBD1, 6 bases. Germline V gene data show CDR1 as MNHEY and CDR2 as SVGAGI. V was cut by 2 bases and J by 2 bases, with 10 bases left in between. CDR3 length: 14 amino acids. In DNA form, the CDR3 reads TGTGCCAGCAGTTACCGAGACAGGCCCTACGAGCAGTACGTC. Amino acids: CASSYRDRPYEQYV.

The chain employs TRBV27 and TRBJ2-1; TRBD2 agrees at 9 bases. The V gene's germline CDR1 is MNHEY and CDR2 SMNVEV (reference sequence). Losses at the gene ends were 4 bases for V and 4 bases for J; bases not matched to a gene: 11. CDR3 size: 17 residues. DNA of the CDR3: TGTGCCAGCAGTTCGCCCCTAGCGGGAATCGCTTACAATGAGCAGTTCTTC. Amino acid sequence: CASSSPLAGIAYNEQFF.

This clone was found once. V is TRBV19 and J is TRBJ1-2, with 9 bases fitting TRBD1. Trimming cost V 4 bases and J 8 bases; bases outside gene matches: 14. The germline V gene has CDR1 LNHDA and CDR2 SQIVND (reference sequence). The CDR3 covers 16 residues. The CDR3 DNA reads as TGTGCCAGTAGTAACCCTGCCGGGACAGGGCGAAGGGGCTACACCTTC. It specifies CASSNPAGTGRRGYTF.

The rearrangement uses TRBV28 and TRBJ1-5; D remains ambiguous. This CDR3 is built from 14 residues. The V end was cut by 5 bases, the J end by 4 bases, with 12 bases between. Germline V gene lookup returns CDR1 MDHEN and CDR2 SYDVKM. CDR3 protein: CASSPRSLNQPQHF. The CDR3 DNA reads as TGTGCCAGCAGTCCTAGGTCATTAAATCAGCCCCAGCATTTT.

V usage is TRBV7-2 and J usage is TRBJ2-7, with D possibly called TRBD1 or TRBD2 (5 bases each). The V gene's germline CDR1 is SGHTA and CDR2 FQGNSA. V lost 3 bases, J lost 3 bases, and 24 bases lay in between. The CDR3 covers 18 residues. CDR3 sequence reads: CASSLQLARGVEFYEQYF. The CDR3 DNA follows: TGTGCCAGCAGCTTGCAGTTGGCAAGAGGGGTGGAATTCTACGAGCAGTACTTC.

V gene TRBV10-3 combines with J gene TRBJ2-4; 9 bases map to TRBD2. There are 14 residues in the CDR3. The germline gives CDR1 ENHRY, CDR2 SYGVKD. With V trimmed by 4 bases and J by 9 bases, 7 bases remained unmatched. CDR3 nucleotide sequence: TGTGCCATCAGTGCCGGCGGGGGGGCGAGCATTCAGTACTTC. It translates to CAISAGGGASIQYF.

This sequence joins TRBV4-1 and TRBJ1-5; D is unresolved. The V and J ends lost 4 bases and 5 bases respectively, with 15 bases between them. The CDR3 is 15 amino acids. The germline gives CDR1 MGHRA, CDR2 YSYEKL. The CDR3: CASSREATAYQPQHF. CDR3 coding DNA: TGCGCCAGCAGCCGAGAGGCAACAGCGTATCAGCCCCAGCATTTT.

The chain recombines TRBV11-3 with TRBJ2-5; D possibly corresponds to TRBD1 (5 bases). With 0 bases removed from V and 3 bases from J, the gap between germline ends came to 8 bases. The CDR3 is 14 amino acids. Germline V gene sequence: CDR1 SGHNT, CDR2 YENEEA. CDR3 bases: TGTGCCAGCAGCTTAGATCAACAGGAAGAGACCCAGTACTTC. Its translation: CASSLDQQEETQYF.

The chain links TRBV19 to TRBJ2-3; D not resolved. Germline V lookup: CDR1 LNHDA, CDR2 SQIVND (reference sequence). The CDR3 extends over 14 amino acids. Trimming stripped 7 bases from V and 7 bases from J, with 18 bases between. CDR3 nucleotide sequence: TGTGCCAGTAAGGAGACGAGCCGCCGGTATACGCAGTATTTT. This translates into CASKETSRRYTQYF.

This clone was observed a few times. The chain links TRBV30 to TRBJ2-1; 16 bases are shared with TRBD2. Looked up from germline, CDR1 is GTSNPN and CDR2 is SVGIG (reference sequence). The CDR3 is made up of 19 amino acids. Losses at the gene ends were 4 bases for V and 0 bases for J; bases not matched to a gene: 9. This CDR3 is CAWTAPGLAGGSSYNEQFF. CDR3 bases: TGTGCCTGGACAGCCCCGGGACTAGCGGGAGGGAGCTCCTACAATGAGCAGTTCTTC.

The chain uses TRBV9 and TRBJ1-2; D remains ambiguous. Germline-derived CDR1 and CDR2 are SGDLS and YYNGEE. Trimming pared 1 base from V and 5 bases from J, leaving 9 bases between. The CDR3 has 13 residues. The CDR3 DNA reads TGTGCCAGCAGCGTAACGGGTACTTATGGCTACACCTTC. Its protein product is CASSVTGTYGYTF.

The CDR3 bases are TGCGCCAGCAGCCAAGTTCCAGGGGGCACGTCTGGAAACACCATATATTTT. Protein: CASSQVPGGTSGNTIYF. The V and J genes are TRBV4-1 and TRBJ1-3; 8 bases are a match to TRBD1. There are 17 residues in the CDR3. The V and J ends lost 1 base and 1 base, in that order; junction bases with no gene match: 6. The V gene's germline CDR1 is MGHRA and CDR2 YSYEKL.

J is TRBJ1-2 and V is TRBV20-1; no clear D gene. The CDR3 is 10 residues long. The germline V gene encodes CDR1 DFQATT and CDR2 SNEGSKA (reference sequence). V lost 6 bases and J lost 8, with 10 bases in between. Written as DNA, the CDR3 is TGCAGTGCCATTTCGGTCGGCTACACCTTC. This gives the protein CSAISVGYTF.

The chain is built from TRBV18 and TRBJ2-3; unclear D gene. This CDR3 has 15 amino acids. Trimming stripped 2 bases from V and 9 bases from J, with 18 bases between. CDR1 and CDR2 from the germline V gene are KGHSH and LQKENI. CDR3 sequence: CASSPIITVSVTQYF. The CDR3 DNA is TGTGCCAGCTCACCAATAATCACCGTTTCAGTAACGCAGTATTTT.

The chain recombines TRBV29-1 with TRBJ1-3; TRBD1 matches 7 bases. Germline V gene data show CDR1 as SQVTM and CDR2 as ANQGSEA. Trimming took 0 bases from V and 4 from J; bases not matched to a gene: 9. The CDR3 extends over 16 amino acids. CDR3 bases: TGCAGCGTTGAAGAACCTTTTCGGGACAGCGGAAACACCATATATTTT. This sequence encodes CSVEEPFRDSGNTIYF.

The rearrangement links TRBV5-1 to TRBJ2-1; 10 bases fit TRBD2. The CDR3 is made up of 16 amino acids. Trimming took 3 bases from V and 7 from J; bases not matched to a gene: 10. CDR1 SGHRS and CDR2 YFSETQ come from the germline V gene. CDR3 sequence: CASSSSLAGTGNEQFF. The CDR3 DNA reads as TGCGCCAGCAGCTCCTCACTAGCGGGGACGGGAAATGAGCAGTTCTTC.

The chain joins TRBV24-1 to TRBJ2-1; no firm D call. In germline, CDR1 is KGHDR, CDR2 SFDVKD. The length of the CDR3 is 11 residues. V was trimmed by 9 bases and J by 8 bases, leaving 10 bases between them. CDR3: CATARMDEQFF. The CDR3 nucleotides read TGTGCCACCGCCCGCATGGATGAGCAGTTCTTC.

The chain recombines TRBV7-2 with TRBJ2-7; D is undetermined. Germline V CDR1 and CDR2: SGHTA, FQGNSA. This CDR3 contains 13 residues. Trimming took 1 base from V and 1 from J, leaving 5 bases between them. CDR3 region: CASSLDHSYEQYF. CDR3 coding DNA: TGTGCCAGCAGCTTAGACCATTCCTACGAGCAGTACTTC.

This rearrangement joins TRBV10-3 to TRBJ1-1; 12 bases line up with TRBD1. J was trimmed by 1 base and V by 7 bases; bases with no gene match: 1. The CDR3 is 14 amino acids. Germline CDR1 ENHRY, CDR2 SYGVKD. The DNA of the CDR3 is TGTGCCATCATGGGACAGGGGGCGAACACTGAAGCTTTCTTT. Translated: CAIMGQGANTEAFF.

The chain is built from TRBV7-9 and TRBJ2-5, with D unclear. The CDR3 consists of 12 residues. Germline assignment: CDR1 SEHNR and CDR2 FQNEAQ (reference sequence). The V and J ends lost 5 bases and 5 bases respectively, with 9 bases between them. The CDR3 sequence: CASSPIGETQYF. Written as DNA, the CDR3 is TGTGCCAGCAGCCCCATAGGGGAGACCCAGTACTTC. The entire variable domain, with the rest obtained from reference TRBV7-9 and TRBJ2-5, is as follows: DTGVSQNPRHKITKRGQNVTFRCDPISEHNRLYWYRQTLGQGPEFLTYFQNEAQLEKSRLLSDRFSAERPKGSFSTLEIQRTEQGDSAMYLCASSPIGETQYFGPGTRLLVL.

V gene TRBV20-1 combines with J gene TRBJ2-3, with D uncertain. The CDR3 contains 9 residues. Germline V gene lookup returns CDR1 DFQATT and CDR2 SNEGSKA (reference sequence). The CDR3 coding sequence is TGCAGGGCAACAGATACGCAGTATTTT. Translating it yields CRATDTQYF.

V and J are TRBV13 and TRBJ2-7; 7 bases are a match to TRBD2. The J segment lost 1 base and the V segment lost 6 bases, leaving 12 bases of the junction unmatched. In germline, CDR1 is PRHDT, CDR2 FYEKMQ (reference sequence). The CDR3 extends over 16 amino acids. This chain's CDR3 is CASSPYPGLHSYEQYF. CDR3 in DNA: TGTGCCAGCAGTCCATACCCGGGACTACATTCCTACGAGCAGTACTTC.

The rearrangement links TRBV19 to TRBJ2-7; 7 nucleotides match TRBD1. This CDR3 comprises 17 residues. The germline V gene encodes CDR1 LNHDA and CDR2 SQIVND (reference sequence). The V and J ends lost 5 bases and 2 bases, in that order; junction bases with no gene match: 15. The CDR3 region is CASSLGSRDSTTYEQYF. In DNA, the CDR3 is TGTGCCAGTAGTTTGGGGTCTAGGGACAGTACAACCTACGAGCAGTACTTC.

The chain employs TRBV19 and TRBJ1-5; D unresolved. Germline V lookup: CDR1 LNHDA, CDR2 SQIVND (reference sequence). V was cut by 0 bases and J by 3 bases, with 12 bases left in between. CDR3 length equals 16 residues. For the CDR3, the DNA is TGTGCCAGTAGTATAGAGGGATGGCGGATCAATCAGCCCCAGCATTTT. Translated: CASSIEGWRINQPQHF.

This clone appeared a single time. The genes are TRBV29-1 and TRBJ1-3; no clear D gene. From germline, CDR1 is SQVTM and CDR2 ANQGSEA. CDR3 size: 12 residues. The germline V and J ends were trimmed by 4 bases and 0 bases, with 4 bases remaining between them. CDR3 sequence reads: CSVAFSGNTIYF. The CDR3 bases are TGCAGCGTTGCATTCTCTGGAAACACCATATATTTT.

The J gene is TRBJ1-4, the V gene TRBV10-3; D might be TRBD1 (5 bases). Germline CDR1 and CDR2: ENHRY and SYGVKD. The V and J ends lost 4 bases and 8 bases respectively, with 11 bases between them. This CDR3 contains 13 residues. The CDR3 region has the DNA TGTGCCATCAGTGCGGCAGGGAACGAAAAACTGTTTTTT. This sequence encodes CAISAAGNEKLFF.

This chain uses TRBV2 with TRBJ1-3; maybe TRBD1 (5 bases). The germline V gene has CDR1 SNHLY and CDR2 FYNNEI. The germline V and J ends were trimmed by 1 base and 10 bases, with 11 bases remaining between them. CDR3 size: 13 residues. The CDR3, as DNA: TGTGCCAGCAGTGAAGGGGGCGGAAGGACCATATATTTT. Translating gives CASSEGGGRTIYF.